These T cell receptor beta chains were read from a single sample in a study of human T cells and chemical hapten exposure. Using its own MiXCR run on the RACE reads, TCRdb lists one record per CDR3 protein. In the table there are over 300,000 distinct CDR3 sequences, approximately 5% of which are singletons. This specimen consisted of whole blood, obtained in connection with sensitization to the hapten diphenylcyclopropenone (DPC). Receptor source: a woman aged 45-65 years with alopecia areata. Some clones in this sample may be carry-over from other donors' samples. CDR3s include the opening cysteine and the closing phenylalanine or tryptophan. Each record gives: D gene, V gene, clone size, J gene, CDR3 protein, CDR3 DNA. A D gene is named only where the DNA matches it firmly. Size is stated for part of the rows, as once, few or many counts, or as a class when the clone is expanded.

NA	TRBV20-1	few	TRBJ1-5	CSATPLTGNQPQHF	TGCAGTGCTACTCCTCTTACGGGCAATCAGCCCCAGCATTTT
NA	TRBV3-1	many	TRBJ2-1	CASSHPRAGGSEQFF	TGTGCCAGCAGCCACCCCCGGGCAGGGGGGAGTGAGCAGTTCTTC
NA	TRBV2	NA	TRBJ1-2	CASSESRHYYGYTF	TGTGCCAGCAGTGAATCCAGGCACTACTATGGCTACACCTTC
NA	TRBV19	many	TRBJ1-2	CASSMGEGYGYTF	TGTGCCAGTAGTATGGGAGAAGGCTATGGCTACACCTTC
NA	TRBV3-1	many	TRBJ2-3	CASSRGGGGPPTDTQYF	TGTGCCAGCAGCCGGGGGGGCGGGGGCCCCCCCACAGATACGCAGTATTTT
NA	TRBV2	NA	TRBJ1-1	CASSELGVGAFF	TGTGCCAGCAGTGAACTAGGGGTGGGAGCTTTCTTT
NA	TRBV11-3	NA	TRBJ2-1	CASSLAPNEQFF	TGTGCCAGCAGCTTAGCTCCGAATGAGCAGTTCTTC
TRBD1	TRBV28	many	TRBJ2-1	CASSLTFRQGHYNEQFF	TGTGCCAGCAGTTTAACCTTCCGACAGGGGCACTACAATGAGCAGTTCTTC
NA	TRBV7-2	NA	TRBJ1-5	CASSLYYGQPQHF	TGTGCCAGCAGCTTATACTATGGTCAGCCCCAGCATTTT
NA	TRBV13	many	TRBJ2-4	CASRQQGAKNIQYF	TGTGCCAGCAGACAACAGGGAGCCAAAAACATTCAGTACTTC
NA	TRBV25-1	many	TRBJ2-3	CASSDLAHTQYF	TGTGCCAGCAGTGATCTGGCCCATACGCAGTATTTT
NA	TRBV10-2	many	TRBJ2-1	CASSESRGTYNEQFF	TGCGCCAGCAGTGAGTCACGTGGAACCTACAATGAGCAGTTCTTC
TRBD2	TRBV18	few	TRBJ2-3	CASSSGVEGSTQYF	TGTGCCAGCTCCAGCGGGGTCGAGGGAAGTACGCAGTATTTT
NA	TRBV29-1	few	TRBJ1-2	CSVEDPVGNGGYTF	TGCAGCGTTGAAGATCCAGTAGGGAATGGGGGCTACACCTTC
NA	TRBV28	few	TRBJ2-1	CASSLGPFGEQFF	TGTGCCAGCAGTTTGGGTCCTTTTGGTGAGCAGTTCTTC
NA	TRBV19	few	TRBJ2-3	CASSTGHTQYF	TGTGCCAGTTCAACAGGGCATACGCAGTATTTT
TRBD2	TRBV29-1	many	TRBJ2-5	CSGEGKRETQYF	TGCAGCGGGGAGGGAAAGAGGGAGACCCAGTACTTC
NA	TRBV12-3/TRBV12-4	many	TRBJ1-6	CASSSRGENSPLHF	TGTGCCAGCAGTTCGAGAGGTGAGAATTCACCCCTCCACTTT
NA	TRBV12-3/TRBV12-4	few	TRBJ2-7	CASSYRISYGQYF	TGTGCCAGCAGTTACAGGATCTCCTACGGGCAGTACTTC
TRBD1	TRBV7-2	many	TRBJ1-4	CASSLGSGGEELFF	TGTGCCAGCAGCTTAGGTTCAGGGGGTGAGGAACTGTTTTTT